Below are 10 T cell receptor beta chains sequenced from a single sample in a study of cytomegalovirus exposure and HLA in healthy donors. In the PCR, 60 Vbeta and 13 Jbeta primers were used. Data came from immunoSEQ multiplex PCR; TCRdb stores just in-frame clones and leaves some out. The sample includes 150,000 to 200,000 clones, around 78% of them seen just once. The sample consisted of PBMCs. Receptors were obtained from a young man in good health and CMV-seronegative.

The chain couples TRBV27 to TRBJ1-4; D ambiguous. Germline V gene sequence: CDR1 MNHEY, CDR2 SMNVEV (reference sequence). Trimming removed 3 bases at V and 0 bases at J, with 17 bases between. There are 18 residues in the CDR3. As DNA, the CDR3 is TGTGCCAGCAGTTTCAGACCGCTAGCCCCCTCAACTAATGAAAAACTGTTTTTT. Protein sequence: CASSFRPLAPSTNEKLFF.

The genes are TRBV11-2 and TRBJ2-5, with TRBD1 identical over 10 bases. CDR1 is SGHAT, CDR2 FQNNGV, per germline. The CDR3 consists of 18 residues. The trim removed 1 base at V and 4 bases at J, leaving 12 bases unmatched. The CDR3 loop is CASSLAGYRTGGGETQYF. CDR3 nucleotides: TGTGCCAGCAGCTTAGCAGGGTATAGGACAGGGGGAGGAGAGACCCAGTACTTC.

Here the CDR3 reads CASSLARADTEAFF. The CDR3 bases are TGTGCCAGCAGCTTAGCGCGGGCCGACACTGAAGCTTTCTTT. The chain employs TRBV7-6 and TRBJ1-1, with D unclear. V was trimmed by 0 bases and J by 3 bases, leaving 8 bases between them. CDR3 size: 14 residues. Per germline, CDR1 SGHVS and CDR2 FNYEAQ.

The chain joins TRBV11-3 to TRBJ2-7; D perhaps matches TRBD1 (6 bases). CDR1 and CDR2 (germline): SGHNT, YENEEA. V dropped 4 bases and J dropped 2 bases, with 12 bases sitting between them. The CDR3 extends over 14 amino acids. CDR3 coding DNA: TGTGCCAGCAGCTCGGGACAATCGCCCTACGAGCAGTACTTC. This translates into CASSSGQSPYEQYF.

The chain is built from TRBV29-1 and TRBJ1-1; D uncertain. The CDR3 contains 10 residues. CDR1 is SQVTM and CDR2 is ANQGSEA in the germline V gene. This CDR3 reads CSVLSTEAFF. The CDR3 DNA sequence: TGCAGTGTATTGAGCACTGAAGCTTTCTTT.

CDR3 protein: CASRGRIGYTF. The CDR3 DNA reads TGTGCCAGCAGGGGGCGCATTGGCTACACCTTC. This chain connects TRBV7-9 to TRBJ1-2, with D perhaps matching TRBD1 (5 bases). The V and J ends lost 6 bases and 7 bases respectively, with 9 bases between them. This CDR3 is built from 11 residues. Germline loops: CDR1 SEHNR, CDR2 FQNEAQ (reference sequence).

The genes are TRBV30 and TRBJ2-2; 9 bases are shared with TRBD1. CDR1 and CDR2 from the germline V gene are GTSNPN and SVGIG (reference sequence). The CDR3 is 13 residues long. Germline trimming cut 1 base from V and 6 bases from J; bases unmatched to any gene: 0. CDR3 in DNA: TGTGCCTGGAGTGGACAGGGGGCCGGGGAGCTGTTTTTT. It encodes CAWSGQGAGELFF. Using reference TRBV30 and TRBJ2-2 for the parts outside the CDR3, the full variable domain is SQTIHQWPATLVQPVGSPLSLECTVEGTSNPNLYWYRQAAGRGLQLLFYSVGIGQISSEVPQNLSASRPQDRQFILSSKKLLLSDSGFYLCAWSGQGAGELFFGEGSRLTVL.

V gene TRBV7-6 combines with J gene TRBJ1-5, with D possibly being TRBD1 (6 bases). Trimming pared 1 base from V and 1 base from J, leaving 11 bases between. The CDR3 is 16 amino acids. Germline assignment: CDR1 SGHVS and CDR2 FNYEAQ. The CDR3 DNA is TGTGCCAGCAGCTTAGGTGGGGGGGCAAGCAATCAGCCCCAGCATTTT. Protein sequence: CASSLGGGASNQPQHF.

V is TRBV10-3 and J is TRBJ2-7; 11 bases agree with TRBD2. V lost 6 bases and J lost 6; bases outside the gene matches: 13. The CDR3 has 16 residues. The germline V gene encodes CDR1 ENHRY and CDR2 SYGVKD. Here the CDR3 reads CAISATTSGSIFEQYF. Written as DNA, the CDR3 is TGTGCCATCAGCGCAACCACTAGCGGGAGTATCTTCGAGCAGTACTTC.

V gene TRBV19 combines with J gene TRBJ2-3; TRBD2 aligns across 10 bases. V was pared by 9 bases and J by 0 bases, with 9 bases of the junction left unmatched. The length of the CDR3 is 16 residues. The V gene's germline CDR1 is LNHDA and CDR2 SQIVND (reference sequence). Here the CDR3 reads CASTVAGGPSTDTQYF. CDR3 in DNA: TGTGCCAGCACCGTAGCGGGAGGCCCTAGCACAGATACGCAGTATTTT.